This TCR beta chain was obtained from a study of blood T cells in healthy people across ages. This clonotype was found a few times. Its antigen is currently unknown. PBMCs numbering at least 6 million were isolated per sample. A second PCR of roughly 7 to 11 cycles used a sample-barcoded 5' primer and a J-beta primer mix. Every single cDNA molecule received a tag from a template-switch adaptor with 12 random nucleotides. A single record per CDR3 protein comes from TCRdb applying MiXCR to the 5' RACE reads. This repertoire shows approximately 790,000 distinct CDR3 sequences, 62% found once; its top ten account for about 27%. CDR1 is SGHTA, CDR2 FQGNSA, per germline. Trimming stripped 4 bases from V and 8 bases from J, with 8 bases between. This CDR3 is 11 amino acids long. Overall study results and limits: Because donor CMV status was unknown, expanded clonotype changes were possibly confounded.

Sequenced: blood. The V and J genes are TRBV7-2 and TRBJ1-2; D gene ambiguous. The TCR originated in a man aged 25 to 40 in good health. The CDR3 sequence is CASSSALGYTF. The CDR3 nucleotides are TGTGCCAGCAGCTCCGCCTTGGGCTACACCTTC.